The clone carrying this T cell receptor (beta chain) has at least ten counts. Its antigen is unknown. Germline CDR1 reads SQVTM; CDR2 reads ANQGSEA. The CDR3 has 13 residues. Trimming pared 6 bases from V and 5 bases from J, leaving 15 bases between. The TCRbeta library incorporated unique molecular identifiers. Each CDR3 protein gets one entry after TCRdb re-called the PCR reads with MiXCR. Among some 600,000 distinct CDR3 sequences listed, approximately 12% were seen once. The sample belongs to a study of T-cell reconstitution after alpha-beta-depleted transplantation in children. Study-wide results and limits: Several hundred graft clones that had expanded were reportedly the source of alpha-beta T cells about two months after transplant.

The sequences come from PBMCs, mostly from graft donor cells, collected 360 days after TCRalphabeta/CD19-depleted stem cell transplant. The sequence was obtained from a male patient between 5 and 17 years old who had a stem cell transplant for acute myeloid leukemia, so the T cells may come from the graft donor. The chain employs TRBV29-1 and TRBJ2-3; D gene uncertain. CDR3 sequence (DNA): TGCAGCGTGACTCAGGCATCCGTAGATACGCAGTATTTT. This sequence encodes CSVTQASVDTQYF.